The source of this T cell receptor (beta chain) is a study of regulatory T cells in long-lasting Graves disease. Background on the study: In persistent Graves' disease, antithyroid drugs had been taken for over 5 years and TSH receptor antibodies stayed positive.

This clonotype was picked up many times. Its antigen is undetermined. Construction of TCR beta libraries relied on iRepertoire HTBI primers and on Arm-PCR targeting CDR3 regions. Under the authors' procedure: Looking across samples, the authors found 62 TRBV and some 13 TRBJ segments. In TCRdb, the multiplex PCR reads were re-called with MiXCR into one record per CDR3 protein. TCRdb's processing, not the authors' own work, is the source of the V and J calls. The data contain approximately 360,000 distinct CDR3 sequences, 20% to 25% of them singletons. Findings and caveats of the study: Clonotypes that were public and shared totalled fewer than 3,500 in persistent patients versus roughly 1,000 in new patients.

With V trimmed by 4 bases and J by 5 bases, 3 bases remained unmatched. Germline V gene data show CDR1 as SNHLY and CDR2 as FYNNEI. CDR3 length equals 14 residues. Described time point: persistent/refractory GD, antithyroid drugs over 5 years with positive TRAb. RNA isolated from PBMCs was used to make the TCR library. The rearrangement links TRBV2 to TRBJ1-5, with 9 bases that match TRBD1. The sequences come from peripheral blood mononuclear cells (PBMCs), collected when the disease was refractory, from a patient treated with antithyroid drugs. The receptor was isolated from a woman aged 40-49 years with Graves disease. The CDR3 spells CASSGTGEDQPQHF. CDR3 DNA: TGTGCCAGCAGTGGGACAGGGGAGGATCAGCCCCAGCATTTT. Using reference TRBV2 and TRBJ1-5 for the parts outside the CDR3, the full variable domain is EPEVTQTPSHQVTQMGQEVILRCVPISNHLYFYWYRQILGQKVEFLVSFYNNEISEKSEIFDDQFSVERPDGSNFTLKIRSTKLEDSAMYFCASSGTGEDQPQHFGDGTRLSIL.